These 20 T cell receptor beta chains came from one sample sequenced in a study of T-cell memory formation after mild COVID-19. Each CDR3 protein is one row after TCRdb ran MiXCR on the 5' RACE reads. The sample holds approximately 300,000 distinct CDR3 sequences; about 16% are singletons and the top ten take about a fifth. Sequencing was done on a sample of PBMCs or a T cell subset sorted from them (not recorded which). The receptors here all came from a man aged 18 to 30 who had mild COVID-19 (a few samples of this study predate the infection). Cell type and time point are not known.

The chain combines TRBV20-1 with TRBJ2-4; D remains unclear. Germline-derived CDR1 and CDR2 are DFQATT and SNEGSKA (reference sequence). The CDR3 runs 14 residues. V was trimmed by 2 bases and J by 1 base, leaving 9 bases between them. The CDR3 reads CSARSASAKNIQYF. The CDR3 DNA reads TGCAGTGCTAGAAGTGCATCGGCCAAAAACATTCAGTACTTC.

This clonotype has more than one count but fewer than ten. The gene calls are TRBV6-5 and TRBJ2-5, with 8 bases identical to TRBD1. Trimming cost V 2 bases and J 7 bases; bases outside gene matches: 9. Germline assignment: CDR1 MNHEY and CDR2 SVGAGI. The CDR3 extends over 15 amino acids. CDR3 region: CASSYAAGGIATQYF. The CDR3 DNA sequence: TGTGCCAGCAGTTACGCGGCAGGGGGCATTGCGACCCAGTACTTC.

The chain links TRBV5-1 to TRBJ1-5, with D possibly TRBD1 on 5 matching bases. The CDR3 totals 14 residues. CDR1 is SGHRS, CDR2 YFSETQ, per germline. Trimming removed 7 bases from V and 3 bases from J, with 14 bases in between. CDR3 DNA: TGCGCCAGCGCGCAGGGTTCCGACAATCAGCCCCAGCATTTT. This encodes CASAQGSDNQPQHF.

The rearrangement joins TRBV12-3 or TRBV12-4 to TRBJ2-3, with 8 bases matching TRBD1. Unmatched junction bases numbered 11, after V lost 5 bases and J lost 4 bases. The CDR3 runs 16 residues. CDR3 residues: CASSPRQGLGPDTQYF. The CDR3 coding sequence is TGTGCCAGCAGTCCCCGACAGGGGTTGGGCCCAGATACGCAGTATTTT.

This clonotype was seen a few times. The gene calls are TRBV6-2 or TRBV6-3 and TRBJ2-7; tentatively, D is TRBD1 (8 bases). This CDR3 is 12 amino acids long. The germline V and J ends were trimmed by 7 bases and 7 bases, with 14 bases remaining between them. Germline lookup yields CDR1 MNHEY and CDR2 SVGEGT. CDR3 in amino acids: CASTGQGGEQYV. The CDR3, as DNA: TGTGCCAGCACCGGACAGGGAGGGGAGCAGTACGTC.

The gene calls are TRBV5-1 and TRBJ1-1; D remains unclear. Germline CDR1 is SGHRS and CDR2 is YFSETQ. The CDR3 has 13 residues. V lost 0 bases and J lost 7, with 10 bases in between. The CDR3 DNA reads TGCGCCAGCAGCTTGGCCCCACTTAATGAAGCTTTCTTT. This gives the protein CASSLAPLNEAFF.

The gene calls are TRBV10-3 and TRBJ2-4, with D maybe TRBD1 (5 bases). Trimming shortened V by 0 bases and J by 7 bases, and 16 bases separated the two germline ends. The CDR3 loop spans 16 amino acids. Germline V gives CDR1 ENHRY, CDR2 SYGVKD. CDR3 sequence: CAISESTGRAVNIQYF. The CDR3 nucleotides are TGTGCCATCAGTGAGTCGACGGGCAGGGCCGTCAACATTCAGTACTTC.

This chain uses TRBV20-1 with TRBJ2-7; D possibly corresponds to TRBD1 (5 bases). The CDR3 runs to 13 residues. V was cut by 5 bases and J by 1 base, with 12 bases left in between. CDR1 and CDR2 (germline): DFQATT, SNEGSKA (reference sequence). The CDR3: CSAVNQGSYEQYF. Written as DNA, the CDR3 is TGCAGTGCTGTTAACCAGGGATCCTACGAGCAGTACTTC.

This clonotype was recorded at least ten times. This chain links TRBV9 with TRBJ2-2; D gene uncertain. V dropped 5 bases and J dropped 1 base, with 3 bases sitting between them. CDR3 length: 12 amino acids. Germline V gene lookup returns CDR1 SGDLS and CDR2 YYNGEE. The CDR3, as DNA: TGTGCCAGCAGAAGGAACACCGGGGAGCTGTTTTTT. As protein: CASRRNTGELFF.

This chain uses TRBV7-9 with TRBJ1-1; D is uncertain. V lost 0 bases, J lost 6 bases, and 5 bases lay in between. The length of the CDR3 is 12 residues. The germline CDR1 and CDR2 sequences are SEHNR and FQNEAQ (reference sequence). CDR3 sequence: CASSLAVAEAFF. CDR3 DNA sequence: TGTGCCAGCAGCTTAGCGGTCGCTGAAGCTTTCTTT.

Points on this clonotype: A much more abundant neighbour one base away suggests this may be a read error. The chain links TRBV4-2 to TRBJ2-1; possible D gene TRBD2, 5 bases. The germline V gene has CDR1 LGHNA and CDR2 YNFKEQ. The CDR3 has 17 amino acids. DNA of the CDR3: TGTGCCAGCAGCCAAGATGACTACGTTAGACTTGACAATGCGCAGTTCTTC. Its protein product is CASSQDDYVRLDNAQFF.

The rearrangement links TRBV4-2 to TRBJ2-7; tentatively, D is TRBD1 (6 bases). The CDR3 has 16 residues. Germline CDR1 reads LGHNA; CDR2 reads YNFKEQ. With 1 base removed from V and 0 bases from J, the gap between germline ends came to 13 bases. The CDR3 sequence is CASSQAARGSSYEQYF. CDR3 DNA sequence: TGTGCCAGCAGCCAAGCGGCGAGGGGGAGCTCCTACGAGCAGTACTTC.

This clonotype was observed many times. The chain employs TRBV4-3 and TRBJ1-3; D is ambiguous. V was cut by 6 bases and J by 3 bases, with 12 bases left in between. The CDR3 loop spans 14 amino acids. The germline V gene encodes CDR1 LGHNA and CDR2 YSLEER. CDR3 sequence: CASSLEVVGNTIYF. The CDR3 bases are TGCGCCAGCAGTCTGGAGGTGGTTGGAAACACCATATATTTT.

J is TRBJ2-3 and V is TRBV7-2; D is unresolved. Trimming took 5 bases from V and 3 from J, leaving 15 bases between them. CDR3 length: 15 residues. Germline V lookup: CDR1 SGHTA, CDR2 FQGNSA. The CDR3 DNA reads TGTGCCAGCAGCACCCGGTTGGGGTGGACAGATACGCAGTATTTT. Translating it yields CASSTRLGWTDTQYF.

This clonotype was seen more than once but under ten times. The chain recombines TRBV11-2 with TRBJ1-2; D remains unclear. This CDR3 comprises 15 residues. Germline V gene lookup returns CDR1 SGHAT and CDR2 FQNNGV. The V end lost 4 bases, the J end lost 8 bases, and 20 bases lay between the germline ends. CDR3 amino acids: CASSYQDLPIWGYTF. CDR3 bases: TGTGCCAGCAGCTACCAGGACCTGCCCATCTGGGGCTACACCTTC. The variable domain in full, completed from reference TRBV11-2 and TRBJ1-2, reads EAGVAQSPRYKIIEKRQSVAFWCNPISGHATLYWYQQILGQGPKLLIQFQNNGVVDDSQLPKDRFSAERLKGVDSTLKIQPAKLEDSAVYLCASSYQDLPIWGYTFGSGTRLTVV.

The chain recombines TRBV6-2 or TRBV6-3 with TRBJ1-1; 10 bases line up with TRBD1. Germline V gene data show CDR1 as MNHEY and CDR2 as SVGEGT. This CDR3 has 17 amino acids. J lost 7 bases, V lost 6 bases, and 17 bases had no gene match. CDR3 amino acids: CASRAGTGAYLVGEAFF. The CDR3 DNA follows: TGTGCCAGCAGAGCCGGGACAGGGGCCTATCTCGTGGGTGAAGCTTTCTTT.

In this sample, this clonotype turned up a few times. The CDR3 bases are TGTGCCAGCAGTATGGACCACACTGAAGCTTTCTTT. It yields the protein CASSMDHTEAFF. This chain connects TRBV6-6 to TRBJ1-1; D is unclear. The length of the CDR3 is 12 residues. Germline loops: CDR1 MNHNY, CDR2 SVGAGI (reference sequence). The V gene lost 5 bases and the J gene lost 3 bases, with 7 bases spanning the gap.

CDR3 sequence reads: CASSATLSGNTIYF. In nucleotides, the CDR3 is TGTGCCAGCAGTGCCACTCTCTCTGGAAACACCATATATTTT. V gene TRBV2 combines with J gene TRBJ1-3, with D hard to call. The CDR3 is 14 residues long. Germline lookup yields CDR1 SNHLY and CDR2 FYNNEI. The V and J ends lost 4 bases and 0 bases respectively, with 7 bases between them. The variable domain in full, with the rest retrieved from reference TRBV2 and TRBJ1-3, is EPEVTQTPSHQVTQMGQEVILRCVPISNHLYFYWYRQILGQKVEFLVSFYNNEISEKSEIFDDQFSVERPDGSNFTLKIRSTKLEDSAMYFCASSATLSGNTIYFGEGSWLTVV.

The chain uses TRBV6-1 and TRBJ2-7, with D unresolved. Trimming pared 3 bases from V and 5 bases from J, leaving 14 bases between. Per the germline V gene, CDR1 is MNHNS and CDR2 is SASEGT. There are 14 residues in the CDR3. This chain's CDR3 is CASSELRPVDEQYF. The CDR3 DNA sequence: TGTGCCAGCAGTGAGCTCAGGCCGGTCGACGAGCAGTACTTC.

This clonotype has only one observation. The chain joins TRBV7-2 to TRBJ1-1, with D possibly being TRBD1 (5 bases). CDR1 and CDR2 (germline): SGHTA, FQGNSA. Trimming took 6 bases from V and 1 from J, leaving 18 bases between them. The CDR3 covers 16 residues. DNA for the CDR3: TGTGCCAGCAGGCCAAGATCTAGACAGACGAACACTGAAGCTTTCTTT. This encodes CASRPRSRQTNTEAFF.